This note documents a single T cell receptor beta chain sequence. This clone occurred a few times. Its antigen is currently not known. The input lacks base qualities; no much larger clone sits a single base away. The cohort comprised fewer than 750 healthy bone marrow donors. At the time of sampling, all cohort members were nominally healthy, though unrecorded immune exposures were likely present. The donor tested CMV seropositive, placing the donor among the 250 to 300 seropositive members of the cohort. A peripheral blood sample was collected from each donor, and TCR beta sequencing was performed on peripheral blood mononuclear cells. The Qiagen DNeasy Blood Extraction Kit was used to extract genomic DNA from the blood cell samples. The library was made by the immunoSEQ multiplex PCR assay. A mixture of 60 forward primers for TCR Vbeta segments and 13 reverse primers for TCR Jbeta segments was used in the multiplex PCR. Amplification of the CDR3 region of rearranged TCR beta genes was performed with a multiplex PCR assay on genomic DNA. On the Illumina HiSeq System, the amplified TCR beta libraries were sequenced as 87-base-pair reads. The original methods were these. In a later analysis, tens of millions of unique TCR beta chains were counted across the approximately 620 repertoires, and roughly 10 million of these chains were shared by at least two donors. To remove PCR and sequencing errors, raw reads were error-corrected and collapsed into unique sequences using a nearest-neighbor algorithm that merged closely related sequences. To assign V, D and J gene segments, CDR3 sequences were aligned to IMGT reference sequences. For a sequence to be retained, a match of at least six nucleotides to both a V gene segment and a J gene segment was required. Rearrangements were called productive when the CDR3 lacked stop codons and stayed in frame with V and J; all others were non-productive. CDR3 was defined by IMGT convention, running from the second conserved V-encoded cysteine to the conserved J-encoded phenylalanine. The earlier analysis of fewer than 700 of the donors excluded sequences that lacked an unambiguous match to a single V gene segment. An earlier analysis of fewer than 650 of the donors classified V segments as functional when productive rearrangements were above 56.7% and as segregating when the standard deviation between donors was above 5%. A statistical classification framework was built for diagnosing cytomegalovirus status from the catalog of TCR beta chain sequences. In a later analysis, TCR nucleotide sequences were compared against IMGT/GENE-DB human TR gene sequences so that V and J genes could be assigned. In a later analysis, CDR3 sequences and most-parsimonious VDJ recombination scenarios were assigned using the TCRdist pipeline. In a later analysis, each TCR beta chain was defined by its CDR3 amino acid sequence together with its V-gene family, and reads without a unique V-gene family were excluded. To address suspected cross-contamination and a sequencing artifact, a later analysis removed roughly 580 highly shared, low-generation-probability nucleotide sequences. In a later analysis, a clonal expansion index for each public chain was calculated from normalized within-repertoire ranks of inferred template counts. Generation probabilities in a later analysis came from a VDJ recombination model fitted to out-of-frame rearrangements, and those results were checked against IGoR. In a later analysis, hypergeometric tests were used to score TCR-TCR, TCR-HLA and TCR-CMV co-occurrence, with a repertoire-size bias correction applied to TCR pairs. False discovery rates were estimated in a later analysis by permuting HLA or CMV assignments 20 times. In a later analysis, co-occurring TCRs were grouped with DBSCAN, and TCRdist sequence similarity was added when clustering was performed within HLA-allele-positive subsets. For co-occurrence clustering, repertoires with fewer than 30,000 or more than 120,000 public chains were excluded, along with roughly 5 repertoires with anomalous nucleotide sharing. TCRdb's version of the immuneACCESS table is confined to in-frame rearrangements and falls short of the full clone set. An unresolved V gene accounts for under half of the shortfall where checked; the remainder is of unknown origin. V, J and clone size are those of that table, while D and trimming were read from the DNA. The sample records about 120,000 clones, about 10% of which are singletons. The top ten hold approximately 4.4% of the sample.

This specimen comes from a study of cytomegalovirus exposure and HLA in healthy donors (dated 2017 in TCRdb). Turning to the overall study: In an earlier analysis of 587 of the donors, 276 Gb of sequence data and about 110 million unique TCR beta sequences from about 190 million T cells were reported. An early release that covered 500 to 800 HLA-typed donors contained around 300 gigabases of sequencing data and tens of millions of unique TCR sequences. The genetic ancestry cluster associated with self-reported Caucasian donors included 65% to 90% of the roughly 410 genotyped donors. The study was designed to test whether signatures of past pathogen exposure could be identified by cataloging public T cell receptors. The study used immunosequencing to profile the T cell repertoires of about 670 subjects and linked those repertoires to cytomegalovirus serostatus. In addition to the first cohort of 666 subjects, a separate validation cohort of about 120 different subjects was used. To predict cytomegalovirus infection status, the study brought together high-throughput TCR immunosequencing, statistical association of individual TCRs with disease status, and machine learning. A later analysis re-analyzed previously published TCR beta repertoires from 550 to 700 donors and added high-resolution HLA genotyping to study TCR occurrence patterns. The later analysis used no new phenotypic data to find candidate immune exposures, relying instead on TCR beta sequences and their occurrence across donors. An earlier analysis of 587 of the donors used high-throughput TCR beta sequencing to judge whether each TCR beta V gene segment behaved as functional or pseudogenic. Donor age, sex, ethnicity and CMV serostatus were collected together with the repertoire data. Genome-wide SNP genotypes for about 65% of the roughly 700 donors were used in a later genetic analysis, which treated that subset as a discovery cohort. All discovery cohort repertoires had been generated using a single sequencing platform. HLA typing included class I and class II loci at four-digit resolution. Typing coverage differed by locus: A, B, C, DRB1 and DQB1 were typed in roughly 620-630 donors, DQA1 in roughly 500, DPA1 in some 610, and DPB1 in around 490. A handful of DR-DQ haplotypes were handled as single units for association and clustering because linkage in the cohort was strong. Across approximately 400 genotyped donors of the cohort, an average of approximately 240,000 unique TCR beta nucleotide sequences per donor were sequenced, and approximately 17% of those sequences were non-productive. Overall results and qualifications from the work: HLA typing was unavailable for some donors at each locus, so association tests used only the typed subset. Across donors, most TCR sequences were observed very rarely, whereas some public TCRs were present in many individuals. In a later genetic analysis, a missense DCLRE1C variant was associated with V-gene and J-gene trimming of TCR beta chains, and the association was replicated in an independent cohort. The sequencing pipeline was judged likely to have produced a cluster of highly shared sequence variants as a technical artifact. Roughly 17 rarely observed V segments, including chromosome 9 orphons, were excluded from the earlier analysis of about 610 of the donors because counts were too low. Strong co-occurrence of HLA alleles, especially DR and DQ, made assigning TCR associations to individual alleles difficult. A total of roughly 160 TCR beta chains were listed by the study as associated with cytomegalovirus. Only TCR beta chains were sequenced in this cohort, and the absence of alpha or paired-chain data limited detectable features. An earlier analysis of approximately 500 of the donors showed that most TCR beta V segments appeared in productive rearrangements either about 87% or about 30% of the time, which broadly matched IMGT annotations. According to a later analysis, parvovirus B19, influenza, CMV and Epstein-Barr virus appeared linked to several top co-occurrence clusters. At a false discovery rate of 0.05, a later analysis linked 15,000 to 20,000 TCR beta sequences to specific HLA alleles. Correlated functional status among segregating V segments might reflect linkage disequilibrium, but an unknown experimental factor could not be ruled out. In a later analysis, the rate of TCR association differed among HLA loci, with DRB1 alleles having the most associated TCRs and HLA-C alleles having the fewest. In a later analysis, HLA-associated TCR beta chains showed more clonal expansion and lower generation probabilities than non-associated chains that were equally common. In a later genetic analysis, fewer N-insertions in productive TCRs were reported among donors in an Asian-associated ancestry cluster than the roughly 710-donor mean. A further reported finding was that TCR beta sequences accurately predicted the HLA-A and HLA-B alleles for most subjects in the first cohort. The authors suggested that the approach could potentially be generalized to other disease states and immunological phenotypes. CMV serostatus was the only immune exposure information available for the cohort. Roughly uniform sequencing depth across donors was assumed in presence/absence analyses, although this assumption may not hold. In both the original and validation cohorts, the classifier was reported to diagnose cytomegalovirus status with high specificity and sensitivity. A few of the identified cytomegalovirus-associated TCR beta chains were confirmed in vitro to be specific for cytomegalovirus antigens. Most CMV-associated TCR beta chains appeared to be HLA-restricted in a later analysis, and the HLA associations seemed to be driven largely by CMV exposure.

The sequenced material came from PBMCs. This receptor was taken from a woman between 18 and 29 years old in good health and CMV-seropositive.

CDR3 loop: CATQRGGGNNEQFF. The nucleotide sequence is TGTGCCACCCAAAGGGGAGGGGGAAACAATGAGCAGTTCTTC. The V and J segments used are TRBV2 and TRBJ2-1, and the D gene may be TRBD2, 7 bases matching. V sheds 10 bases and J sheds 5 bases, leaving 18 bases between their ends. The CDR3 has 14 amino acids, counting the end cysteine and phenylalanine. Left in the record is the CDR3 DNA by itself, 42 bases read in frame from the first base. The germline V gene yields SNHLY for CDR1 and FYNNEI for CDR2.